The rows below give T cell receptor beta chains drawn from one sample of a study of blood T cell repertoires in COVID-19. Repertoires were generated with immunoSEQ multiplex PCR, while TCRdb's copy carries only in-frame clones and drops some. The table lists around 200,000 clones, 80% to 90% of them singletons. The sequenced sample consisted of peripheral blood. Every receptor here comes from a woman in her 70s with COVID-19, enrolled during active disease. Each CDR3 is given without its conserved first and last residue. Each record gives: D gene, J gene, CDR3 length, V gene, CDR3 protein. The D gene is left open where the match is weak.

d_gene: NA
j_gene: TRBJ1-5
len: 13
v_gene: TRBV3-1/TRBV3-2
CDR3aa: ASSQGGGGGQPQH

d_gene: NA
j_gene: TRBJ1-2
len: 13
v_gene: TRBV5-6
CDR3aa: ASSFLEFSRYGYT

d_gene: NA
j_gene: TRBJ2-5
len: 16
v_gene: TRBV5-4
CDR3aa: ASSQPTGRKNSGETQY

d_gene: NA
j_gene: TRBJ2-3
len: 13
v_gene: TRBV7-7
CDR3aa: ASSLAQGTPDTQY

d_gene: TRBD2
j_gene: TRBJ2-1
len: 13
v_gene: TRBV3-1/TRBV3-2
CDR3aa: ASSGRGGRLNEQF

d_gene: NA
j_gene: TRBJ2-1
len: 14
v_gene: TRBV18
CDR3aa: ASSPQTSAFYNEQF

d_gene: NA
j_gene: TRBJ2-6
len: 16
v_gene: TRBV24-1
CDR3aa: ATSGFDRGTPGANVLT

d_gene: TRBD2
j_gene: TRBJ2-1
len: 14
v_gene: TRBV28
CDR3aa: ASTRTGTSRDNEQF

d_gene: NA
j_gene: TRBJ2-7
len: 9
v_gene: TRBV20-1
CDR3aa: SARRGNEQY

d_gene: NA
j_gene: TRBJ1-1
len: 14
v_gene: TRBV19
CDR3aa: ASSISHRAMNTEAF